Below, 29 T cell receptor beta chains from the same sample are listed, as sequenced in a study of tumor-infiltrating lymphocytes in primary liver carcinoma. Between 20 and 30 mg of unsorted bulk tissue served as the source from which RNA and DNA were co-extracted. cDNA specific to TCR beta was made from around 530 ng of total RNA, with a constant-region primer employed for priming. Sequencing libraries for TCR beta derived from three nested multiplex PCR rounds that used slightly modified ARM-PCR. Both of the initial two PCR rounds ran for approximately 11 cycles and employed TRBV1-TRBV30 forward primers alongside a C-beta reverse primer. TCRdb re-derived calls from the multiplex PCR reads in MiXCR, one entry per CDR3 protein. The sample includes around 88,000 distinct CDR3 sequences, roughly 70% of them seen just once. The sequenced material came from tumor-adjacent normal liver tissue. All receptors come from a man between 35 and 55 years old with primary liver carcinoma and hepatitis B virus infection.

The rearrangement links TRBV28 to TRBJ2-2, with 9 bases fitting TRBD2. The V segment lost 6 bases and the J segment 7 bases; nucleotides outside the gene matches: 9. The CDR3 runs 15 residues. Germline V gene sequence: CDR1 MDHEN, CDR2 SYDVKM. The CDR3 region has the DNA TGTGCCAGCAGGGGAGCGGGAGGTCGGATCGGGGAGCTGTTTTTT. Translation: CASRGAGGRIGELFF.

Comments on this clonotype: A much larger clone is a single base away; this may be a read error. The V call is TRBV7-8, the J call TRBJ1-1; TRBD1 aligns across 10 bases. This CDR3 region has 13 residues. CDR1 is SGHVS, CDR2 FQNEAQ, per germline. The CDR3 loop is CASRTGGETGAFF. CDR3 bases: TGTGCCAGCAGGACAGGGGGCGAAACTGGAGCTTTCTTT. Together with reference TRBV7-8 and TRBJ1-1, the CDR3 gives the full variable domain: GAGVSQSPRYKVAKRGQDVALRCDPISGHVSLFWYQQALGQGPEFLTYFQNEAQLDKSGLPSDRFFAERPEGSVSTLKIQRTQQEDSAVYLCASRTGGETGAFFGQGTRLTVV.

This clonotype has at least ten counts. The chain recombines TRBV12-3 or TRBV12-4 with TRBJ1-5; perhaps TRBD1 as D (5 bases). Trimming shortened V by 6 bases and J by 4 bases, and 19 bases separated the two germline ends. The CDR3 is made up of 16 amino acids. The DNA of the CDR3 is TGTGCCAGCAGAAATACCAATGAGGGGCGGAATCAGCCCCAGCATTTT. Protein product: CASRNTNEGRNQPQHF.

This clonotype has a count of ten or more. The J gene is TRBJ2-7, the V gene TRBV10-1; no clear D. With 3 bases removed from V and 1 base from J, the gap between germline ends came to 4 bases. The CDR3 consists of 12 residues. Germline V CDR1 and CDR2: WNHNN, SYGVQD (reference sequence). CDR3 DNA sequence: TGCGCCAGCAGTGATTTATCCTACGAGCAGTACTTC. Translating it yields CASSDLSYEQYF.

CDR3 amino acids: CATSDWTKGAKGEQFF. CDR3 bases: TGTGCCACCAGTGATTGGACAAAAGGGGCCAAGGGTGAGCAGTTCTTC. The genes are TRBV24-1 and TRBJ2-1, with D perhaps matching TRBD1 (5 bases). The length of the CDR3 is 16 residues. Trimming shortened V by 2 bases and J by 9 bases, and 19 bases separated the two germline ends. The germline V gene encodes CDR1 KGHDR and CDR2 SFDVKD.

V usage is TRBV7-8 and J usage is TRBJ2-3; D is perhaps TRBD2 (6 bases). V gave up 5 bases and J gave up 6 bases, with 24 bases separating them. Germline V gene lookup returns CDR1 SGHVS and CDR2 FQNEAQ. The CDR3 runs to 17 residues. The CDR3 spells CASSLTQAGGPHDTQYF. DNA for the CDR3: TGTGCCAGCAGCCTAACCCAAGCTGGAGGGCCACATGATACGCAGTATTTT.

Regarding this clonotype: This may be a read error: a much more frequent sequence differs by one nucleotide. V gene TRBV6-5 combines with J gene TRBJ2-2; D unclear. Germline CDR1 and CDR2: MNHEY and SVGAGI. The V end lost 5 bases, the J end lost 7 bases, and 14 bases lay between the germline ends. CDR3 size: 14 residues. The CDR3 is CASSRSFDIGELFF. Here the CDR3 DNA reads TGTGCCAGCAGTAGGAGTTTCGACATCGGGGAGCTGTTTTTT.

Note on this clonotype: Relative to the germline gene, one junction end is altered; a read error may explain this. The gene calls are TRBV6-5 and TRBJ2-6, with D unclear. Germline lookup yields CDR1 MNHEY and CDR2 SVGAGI. The CDR3 runs 15 residues. The CDR3: CASTNHRSGDNVLTF. The DNA for the CDR3 is TGTGCCAGCACCAACCATCGCTCTGGGGACAACGTCCTGACTTTC.

The chain joins TRBV12-3 or TRBV12-4 to TRBJ2-1; D is uncertain. The CDR3 contains 13 residues. Trimming shortened V by 6 bases and J by 4 bases, and 10 bases separated the two germline ends. CDR3 coding DNA: TGTGCCAGCAGACCTCTGGGGTACAATGAGCAGTTCTTC. It yields the protein CASRPLGYNEQFF.

A word on this clonotype: Compared with germline, one end of the junction differs, possibly owing to a read error. The V gene is TRBV11-3, the J gene TRBJ2-1; 10 bases match TRBD2. The CDR3 spans 14 residues. Germline CDR1 is SGHNT and CDR2 is YENEEA. The CDR3 region has the DNA TGTGCCAGCAGTCACGTAGCGGGAGGAGGAGAGCAGTTATTC. It specifies CASSHVAGGGEQLF.

The sample holds many counts of this clonotype. The V call is TRBV4-2, the J call TRBJ2-5; TRBD1 matches at 12 bases. The CDR3 sequence is 16 residues long. CDR1 and CDR2 from the germline V gene are LGHNA and YNFKEQ. After removal of 4 bases from V and 5 bases from J, the junction contained 8 bases not matched to a gene. Here the CDR3 reads CASSPYRDRGRETQYF. The DNA of the CDR3 is TGTGCCAGCAGCCCCTACCGGGACAGGGGGCGGGAGACCCAGTACTTC.

This clonotype was seen repeatedly, ten times or more. This chain connects TRBV6-5 to TRBJ2-7; the match to TRBD2 covers 8 bases. V dropped 6 bases and J dropped 4; count of bases not matched to a gene: 8. Germline assignment: CDR1 MNHEY and CDR2 SVGAGI. This CDR3 is built from 14 residues. CDR3 bases: TGTGCCAGCAGACTCGGGGGGGATGGTTACGAGCAGTACTTC. Translated, it gives CASRLGGDGYEQYF.

Worth noting for this clonotype: The CDR3 does not close with the conserved phenylalanine or tryptophan, likely indicating a read error. The chain carries TRBV28 and TRBJ2-7, with D tentatively TRBD1 or TRBD2 (7 bases each). This CDR3 is built from 13 residues. Germline V lookup: CDR1 MDHEN, CDR2 SYDVKM. V gave up 11 bases and J gave up 5 bases, with 19 bases separating them. CDR3 region: CAGNGRGGHEQYS. In DNA, the CDR3 is TGTGCCGGCAATGGCAGGGGGGGCCACGAGCAGTACTCC.

The CDR3 bases are TGCGCCAGCAGCGCGACATGGGGACCGGCAGCCCACGAGCAGTACTTC. Translating it yields CASSATWGPAAHEQYF. The rearrangement links TRBV4-1 to TRBJ2-1; either TRBD1 or TRBD2 may supply D (5 bases each). The DNA end is a closer match to TRBJ2-7, so the J assignment may be wrong. The CDR3 length is 16 residues. Germline V gives CDR1 MGHRA, CDR2 YSYEKL.

The count of this clonotype is one. Germline is not matched at one junction end, which may reflect a read error. The chain links TRBV4-2 to TRBJ2-1, with 7 bases fitting TRBD2. The CDR3 loop spans 16 amino acids. Per the germline V gene, CDR1 is LGHNA and CDR2 is YNFKEQ. CDR3 nucleotides: TGTGCCAGGAGCCGAATACCAGGACTAGATCCCAATGAGCAGTTCTTC. It yields the protein CARSRIPGLDPNEQFF.

As to this clonotype: The junction and the germline gene differ at one end; a read error may be behind it. The V and J genes are TRBV11-2 and TRBJ2-1, with 14 bases lining up with TRBD2. The CDR3 consists of 16 residues. The V gene's germline CDR1 is SGHAT and CDR2 FQNNGV. The CDR3 DNA sequence: TGTGCCAGCAGCTCGGGACTAGCGGGAGAATACAGTGAGCTGTTCTTC. Its protein is CASSSGLAGEYSELFF.

As regards this clonotype: A junction end diverges from the germline sequence, so it may reflect a read error. V usage is TRBV28 and J usage is TRBJ2-5, with 9 bases matching TRBD1. The CDR3 is made up of 12 amino acids. CDR1 is MDHEN and CDR2 is SYDVKM in the germline V gene. The CDR3 region has the DNA TGTGCCATCAACAGGGGGCTGGAGACCCAGTGCTTC. It is translated as CAINRGLETQCF.

Worth noting for this clonotype: Germline is not matched at one junction end, which may reflect a read error. V gene TRBV4-2 combines with J gene TRBJ2-7, with D unclear. TRBJ2-1 explains the end of the DNA better; the J call may be wrong. Germline V CDR1 and CDR2: LGHNA, YNFKEQ. The length of the CDR3 is 14 residues. The CDR3 here is CANSQDLTSYEQFF. In DNA, the CDR3 is TGTGCCAACAGCCAAGATCTTACCTCCTACGAGCAGTTCTTC.

Remarks on this clonotype: A junction boundary mismatches the germline segment, possibly from a read error. CDR3 sequence reads: CTSSETANYGYTF. As DNA, the CDR3 is TGCACCAGCAGTGAGACGGCTAACTATGGATACACCTTC. This sequence joins TRBV4-1 and TRBJ1-2; the D is unclear. The CDR3 spans 13 residues. The V gene's germline CDR1 is MGHRA and CDR2 YSYEKL.

Notes on this clonotype: With a much larger clone just one base away, this may be a read error. The V and J genes are TRBV4-1 and TRBJ2-3; D ambiguous. Germline V gene lookup returns CDR1 MGHRA and CDR2 YSYEKL. V was pared by 8 bases and J by 2 bases, with 11 bases between. The CDR3 runs to 13 residues. CDR3 DNA: TGCGCCAGCTCGGTACACTACACAGATACGCAGTATTTT. It encodes CASSVHYTDTQYF.

This chain connects TRBV7-9 to TRBJ2-7, with D possibly TRBD2 on 5 matching bases. The CDR3 runs to 16 residues. Germline assignment: CDR1 SEHNR and CDR2 FQNEAQ (reference sequence). V was shortened by 7 bases and J by 2 bases, with 21 bases between the two germline ends. CDR3 sequence reads: CASTYLIEGPTYEQYF. DNA of the CDR3: TGTGCCAGCACCTACCTTATCGAGGGTCCCACCTACGAGCAGTACTTC. Full variable domain (remainder filled in from reference TRBV7-9 and TRBJ2-7): DTGVSQNPRHKITKRGQNVTFRCDPISEHNRLYWYRQTLGQGPEFLTYFQNEAQLEKSRLLSDRFSAERPKGSFSTLEIQRTEQGDSAMYLCASTYLIEGPTYEQYFGPGTRLTVT.

This clonotype came up once. J is TRBJ2-7 and V is TRBV5-6; 10 positions agree with TRBD1. V dropped 3 bases and J dropped 5; count of bases not matched to a gene: 5. The CDR3 has 14 amino acids. Germline values: CDR1 SGHDT, CDR2 YYEEEE. The CDR3 loop reads CASSSGTGAHEQYF. CDR3 in DNA: TGTGCCAGCAGCTCTGGGACAGGGGCGCACGAGCAGTACTTC. The full variable domain, its missing parts supplied by reference TRBV5-6 and TRBJ2-7, is DAGVTQSPTHLIKTRGQQVTLRCSPKSGHDTVSWYQQALGQGPQFIFQYYEEEERQRGNFPDRFSGHQFPNYSSELNVNALLLGDSALYLCASSSGTGAHEQYFGPGTRLTVT.

Remarks on this clonotype: A much bigger clone sits one base away, suggesting this may be a read error. The chain uses TRBV10-3 and TRBJ1-2; D gene unclear. The CDR3 has 12 amino acids. The germline CDR1 and CDR2 sequences are ENHRY and SYGVKD. CDR3 residues: CAIRGDFYDYTF. DNA of the CDR3: TGTGCCATCCGGGGAGACTTCTATGACTACACCTTC.

Details on this clonotype: The junction does not match germline at one end; this may be a read error. The DNA for the CDR3 is TGTGTCAGCACCTCCGTCGCGATAGATACGCAGTATTTC. Protein sequence: CVSTSVAIDTQYF. This chain connects TRBV11-2 to TRBJ2-3, with D unclear. CDR1 SGHAT and CDR2 FQNNGV come from the germline V gene. There are 13 residues in the CDR3.

As to this clonotype: A much larger clone sits a single nucleotide away, making a read error possible. The chain employs TRBV10-3 and TRBJ2-5, with D uncertain. This CDR3 contains 14 residues. The germline gives CDR1 ENHRY, CDR2 SYGVKD. DNA of the CDR3: TGTGCCATCGGTGAAGGGCCAAAGGAAGAGACCCAGTACTTC. This translates into CAIGEGPKEETQYF.

The table lists this clonotype with a few counts. The rearrangement joins TRBV20-1 to TRBJ2-1; the D gene is possibly TRBD1 (8 bases). Trimming took off 2 bases at V and 9 bases at J, with 17 bases between the two ends. The CDR3 contains 14 residues. In germline, CDR1 is DFQATT, CDR2 SNEGSKA (reference sequence). CDR3 DNA: TGCAGTGCTAGAACGGACAGGGACTATAGTGAGCAGTTCTTC. Amino acids: CSARTDRDYSEQFF.

In regard to this clonotype: The conserved phenylalanine or tryptophan normally closing the CDR3 is absent here, so this likely arose from a read error. V and J are TRBV11-1 and TRBJ2-7; D uncertain. Looked up from germline, CDR1 is SGHAT and CDR2 is FQDESV (reference sequence). There are 15 residues in the CDR3. CDR3 residues: CASSLSTPGSYEQYY. CDR3 sequence (DNA): TGTGCCAGTAGCTTAAGTACTCCTGGCTCCTACGAGCAGTACTAC.

Only one count was recorded for this clonotype. A read error may explain this, as a much larger clone is one base away. The rearrangement joins TRBV6-6 to TRBJ2-7; no firm D call. Germline V gene sequence: CDR1 MNHNY, CDR2 SVGAGI (reference sequence). The CDR3 runs to 15 residues. The CDR3 DNA sequence: TGTGCCAGCAGTCACTCCGCCCGACGAGAGCGCGAGCAGTACTTC. Amino acids: CASSHSARREREQYF.

Details on this clonotype: One junction end does not reproduce the germline sequence, and a read error may be involved. CDR3 sequence: CTSGRRVNYGYTF. The CDR3 DNA sequence: TGTACCAGCGGCCGAAGGGTTAACTATGGCTACACCTTC. The rearrangement links TRBV12-3 or TRBV12-4 to TRBJ1-2; D not resolved. The CDR3 length is 13 residues.